This T cell receptor (beta chain) derives from a study of T cell changes during pregnancy in multiple sclerosis. Sequencing used immunoSEQ multiplex PCR; TCRdb keeps in-frame clones, though not all of them. The table lists some 41,000 clones, roughly nine tenths of them singletons, with about 1.2% in the top ten. In its sample, this clone was seen once. The TCR originated in a female donor with multiple sclerosis, enrolled in a pregnancy study. The input for sequencing was CD4+ T cells from peripheral blood mononuclear cells, taken after pregnancy.

CDR3 DNA sequence: TGTGCCAGCAGCTTTACCGACAGTAACACTGAAGCTTTCTTT. Translating it yields CASSFTDSNTEAFF. This chain connects TRBV7-8 to TRBJ1-1, with D possibly TRBD1 on 5 matching bases. CDR3 length: 14 amino acids. The germline V gene encodes CDR1 SGHVS and CDR2 FQNEAQ. Trimming took off 3 bases at V and 2 bases at J, with 10 bases between the two ends.